This T cell receptor (beta chain) was sequenced during a study of blood T cells in healthy people across ages (dated by TCRdb to between 2014 and 2017). General notes on the study: In model experiments, template switching captured roughly one uniquely barcoded TCR beta cDNA molecule for every two T cells. Using deep sequencing normalized with unique cDNA molecular identifiers, the study measured how TCR beta repertoire diversity changes with age. Donors were grouped into four age groups: young (average approximately 15 years), middle-aged (less than 40), aged (roughly 67) and long-lived (just over 80). Using the same blood draw, the study looked at two additional independent replicas of 1 million unique cDNA reads for two donors, one aged 18 to 30 and the other aged 80 or older. What the study reported, not specific to this receptor: Compared with the aged group, the long-lived group had more naive CD4+ T cells, fewer expanded clones and increased TCR diversity, a pattern suggesting age selection. As age increased, observed TCR beta diversity per million T cells dropped in a roughly linear way, and a significant reduction was already evident by age 40. Donor CMV infection status was unknown, potentially confounding age-related changes in expanded clonotypes. The percentage of naive T cells measured by flow cytometry correlated strongly with observed TCR beta diversity. Conclusive comparison of naive and antigen-experienced compartments was prevented by the profiling of bulk unsorted PBMCs. Total diversity estimates from one million sequenced T cells were considered lower bounds and underestimates.

Libraries were made using 5' RACE. Data came from an Illumina HiSeq 2500. A second about 6 to 11 cycle PCR used a sample-barcoded 5' primer and a J-beta primer mix. Each TCR beta cDNA molecule received a unique molecular identifier from a template-switch 5' adaptor carrying 12 random nucleotides. Each sample yielded at least 2.5 million CDR3-containing paired-end reads. All of the RNA was converted into first-strand cDNA using the Mint cDNA synthesis kit, with a TRBC-specific oligonucleotide serving as the primer. After uracil-DNA glycosylase treatment, a first 18-cycle PCR used universal primers M1SS and BC2_uni_R on all cDNA. Regarding the original processing steps: For normalization, 1 million high-quality reads, each with a distinct molecular identifier, were randomly selected from each sample. Instead of being binned into consensus sequences, reads with shared molecular identifiers were discarded. MiTCR, with a Q25 quality threshold and the strictest error-elimination algorithm, was used for CDR3 identification, clonotype clustering and error correction. Lower-bound total TCR beta diversity was estimated with a nonparametric unseen species model using Euler transformation. TCRdb reanalyzed the raw reads on its own, using fastp at Q25 for trimming and MiXCR for clone calling, and kept in-frame beta chains. Rows with one shared CDR3 protein collapse into an entry with the most common genes and DNA. None of the V and J calls come from the authors' own analysis; TCRdb made them. The sample contains around 700,000 distinct CDR3 sequences, about 25% of them found a single time. The ten largest make up roughly a tenth of the sample.

From the cysteine up to the phenylalanine, the CDR3 has a length of 12 residues. The DNA shown is the 36-base CDR3, in frame from base 1. Between the V and J ends, shortened by 10 bases and 4 bases respectively, the junction contains 13 bases. CDR1 and CDR2, per the germline V gene (reference sequence), are SEHNR and FQNEAQ. The roughly 37 donors, aged about 6 to 100 years, were systemically healthy Caucasian individuals from Russia. Approximately 10 milliliters of peripheral blood were collected from each donor into EDTA-treated Vacutainer tubes. Ficoll-Paque density-gradient centrifugation was used to isolate PBMCs, with at least 6 million per sample. Trizol reagent was used to extract total RNA from the PBMCs, yielding at least 5.5 micrograms per sample. For every donor, flow cytometry on a PBMC aliquot measured the percentage of naive CD45RAhigh/CD27high T cells. With regard to this clonotype: This receptor's antigen is unknown. Within one base of it there is no much larger clone, and no base qualities were kept.

This sample was shared with a second study, whose subject was T cells of mothers and their children. The second study's authors report: Nine systemically healthy Caucasian individuals, comprising three mothers and their six children, were included as donors. cDNA synthesis consumed the entire amount of extracted RNA, loaded at approximately 1.4 ug RNA in each 15 ul reaction. In the second PCR, the M1S primer added sample barcodes and 2-4 random nucleotides. More than 8 million TCR beta CDR3 reads were obtained from each mother, and roughly 3 million reads were obtained from each child. Thymic selection shapes the output of TCR recombination in a similar way in related and unrelated pairs, and inherited differences have a minor effect. Normalized repertoire overlap was always found to be slightly, but never significantly, higher in related mother-child pairs than in unrelated mother-child pairs. No persistent microchimeric T cell clones were detected, at a sensitivity of approximately 110 clones per million clonotypes. To look for features that set related mother-child pairs apart from unrelated individuals, the researchers ran deep NGS to compare the TCR beta repertoires of mothers and children. On average, the children were approximately 11 +/- 4 years old, while the mothers were around 42 +/- 4 years old. After adapter ligation with NEBNext reagents, the libraries were sequenced on Illumina HiSeq 2000 with 100+100 nt paired-end reads. To avoid cross-contamination, the mother libraries and the child libraries were prepared a month apart and sequenced in separate runs. For each donor, between about 500,000 and 2,200,000 distinct TCR beta clonotypes were identified. Naive TCR beta clonotypes were estimated from low-frequency clonotypes matched to each donor's FACS-determined naive share, without sorting.

The chain links TRBV7-9 with TRBJ2-5; matching of 6 bases hints at TRBD2 as the D gene. Sequenced input: blood. The receptor's source is a boy between 10 and 17 years old in good health. The CDR3 corresponds to CATRGLGETQYF. The bases read TGTGCCACCCGGGGGTTAGGAGAGACCCAGTACTTC.